A selection of T cell receptor beta chains follows, all from one sample in a study of cytomegalovirus exposure and HLA in healthy donors. Generated by immunoSEQ multiplex PCR, the TCRdb table keeps only in-frame clones and is missing some. The sample comprises about 120,000 clones, 80% to 85% of which are singletons, and 3% to 5% rests with the top ten. Sequencing used PBMCs. These TCRs come from a woman in her twenties or thirties in good health and CMV-seronegative. Each CDR3 is given with its conserved first and last residue. The D gene is left open where the match is weak. Expanded clones are given a class, and other clones once, few, many or no size at all.

>TRBV11-2|TRBJ2-7|NA|NA
CASSFPGRDSYEQYF
TGTGCCAGCAGTTTCCCGGGACGGGACTCCTACGAGCAGTACTTT
>TRBV28|TRBJ1-4|TRBD1|NA
CASSAGTAVEKLFF
TGTGCCAGCAGTGCAGGGACAGCAGTTGAAAAACTGTTTTTT
>TRBV15|TRBJ1-2|TRBD1|NA
CATSLREGAGDGYTF
TGTGCCACCAGCCTTCGAGAGGGGGCAGGAGATGGCTACACCTTC
>TRBV28|TRBJ2-4|NA|NA
CASSWGELGIQYF
TGTGCCAGCAGTTGGGGGGAGTTGGGCATTCAGTACTTC
>TRBV9|TRBJ2-5|TRBD2|NA
CASSPTSGIQETQYF
TGTGCCAGCAGCCCGACTAGCGGGATCCAAGAGACCCAGTACTTC
>TRBV5-1|TRBJ1-5|NA|NA
CASSLEGQGNQPQHF
TGCGCCAGCAGCTTGGAGGGGCAAGGCAATCAGCCCCAGCATTTT
>TRBV6-1|TRBJ2-4|NA|few
CASSEIGGQNIQYF
TGTGCCAGCAGTGAAATCGGGGGGCAAAACATTCAGTACTTC
>TRBV7-2|TRBJ1-2|TRBD1|NA
CASSLAVAGGNYGYTF
TGTGCCAGCAGCTTAGCAGTGGCAGGGGGCAACTATGGCTACACCTTC
>TRBV4-1|TRBJ2-4|NA|NA
CASRSKNIQYF
TGCGCCAGCAGATCAAAAAACATTCAGTACTTC
>TRBV2|TRBJ1-5|NA|NA
CASNRANQPQHF
TGTGCCAGCAACAGGGCCAATCAGCCCCAGCATTTT
>TRBV28|TRBJ2-7|TRBD2|NA
CATQGLTSGTYEQYF
TGTGCCACCCAGGGTCTTACTAGCGGGACCTACGAGCAGTACTTC
>TRBV7-9|TRBJ2-3|NA|NA
CASSSEVWDTQYF
TGTGCCAGCAGCTCGGAGGTATGGGATACGCAGTATTTT
>TRBV18|TRBJ1-2|TRBD1|NA
CASSPQGANGYTF
TGTGCCAGCTCACCACAGGGGGCGAATGGCTACACCTTC
>TRBV6-1|TRBJ2-1|TRBD2|NA
CASSEQLAGLGNEQFF
TGTGCCAGCAGTGAGCAACTAGCGGGACTTGGCAATGAGCAGTTCTTC
>TRBV6-5|TRBJ1-5|NA|few
CASSYSIQGEQPQHF
TGTGCCAGCAGTTACTCGATACAGGGAGAACAGCCCCAGCATTTT
>TRBV4-1|TRBJ1-2|NA|NA
CASSQEGDTRGYTF
TGCGCCAGCAGCCAAGAAGGCGACACCCGGGGCTACACCTTC
>TRBV19|TRBJ2-3|NA|NA
CASRTEGTDTQYF
TGTGCCAGTAGGACTGAGGGAACAGATACGCAGTATTTT
>TRBV27|TRBJ1-2|TRBD1|NA
CASARGQGDYGYTF
TGTGCCAGCGCTAGGGGACAGGGCGACTATGGCTACACCTTC
>TRBV7-6|TRBJ2-1|TRBD2|NA
CASSFGLAGNEQFF
TGTGCCAGCAGCTTCGGACTAGCGGGCAATGAGCAGTTCTTC
>TRBV28|TRBJ1-1|TRBD1|NA
CASSHPIQGAQRYTEAFF
TGTGCCAGCTCCCACCCCATACAGGGGGCGCAGAGGTACACTGAAGCTTTCTTT
>TRBV15|TRBJ1-2|NA|NA
CATSRGENYGYTF
TGTGCCACCAGCAGAGGAGAAAACTATGGCTACACCTTC
>TRBV28|TRBJ2-7|TRBD1|NA
CASSLTGGAVGEQYF
TGTGCCAGCAGCTTAACAGGGGGCGCGGTTGGGGAGCAGTACTTC
>TRBV27|TRBJ2-3|TRBD2|NA
CASSLGFSSGRATDTQYF
TGTGCCAGCAGTTTAGGTTTTTCCAGCGGGAGGGCCACAGATACGCAGTATTTT
>TRBV11-3|TRBJ2-2|NA|NA
CASSLDSSTGELFF
TGTGCCAGCAGCTTAGATTCATCCACCGGGGAGCTGTTTTTT
>TRBV28|TRBJ1-4|NA|NA
CASLSLEEGEKLFF
TGTGCCAGCCTGTCCCTCGAAGAGGGAGAAAAACTGTTTTTT
>TRBV27|TRBJ2-1|NA|NA
CASSDRRPTYNEQFF
TGTGCCAGCAGCGACAGGAGACCGACCTACAATGAGCAGTTCTTC
>TRBV10-3|TRBJ1-1|TRBD1|NA
CAISAGQGVFNTEAFF
TGTGCCATCAGCGCGGGACAGGGGGTTTTTAACACTGAAGCTTTCTTT
>TRBV10-3|TRBJ2-1|NA|NA
CAIRNLEEQFF
TGTGCCATCAGAAACTTGGAGGAGCAGTTCTTC
>TRBV2|TRBJ2-7|NA|NA
CASRYSGYYEQYF
TGTGCCAGCAGGTATAGCGGATACTACGAGCAGTACTTC
>TRBV6-4|TRBJ2-3|TRBD2|few
CASSDTSGRPDTQYF
TGTGCCAGCAGTGACACTAGCGGGAGGCCAGATACGCAGTATTTT
>TRBV7-3|TRBJ2-5|TRBD1|few
CASSARQGMKETQYF
TGTGCCAGCAGCGCCCGACAGGGGATGAAAGAGACCCAGTACTTC
>TRBV5-1|TRBJ2-1|TRBD2|once
CASSPGGLAGGNEQFF
TGCGCCAGCAGCCCGGGGGGACTAGCGGGAGGAAATGAGCAGTTCTTC
>TRBV6-6|TRBJ1-3|NA|once
CASSSLSGNTIYF
TGTGCCAGCAGTTCCCTCTCTGGAAACACCATATATTTT
>TRBV11-2|TRBJ1-5|NA|NA
CASSFGTSNQPQHF
TGTGCCAGCAGCTTCGGGACAAGCAATCAGCCCCAGCATTTT
>TRBV10-3|TRBJ2-3|NA|NA
CAISGSRSLGTDTQYF
TGTGCCATCAGTGGGTCGAGGTCCCTTGGTACAGATACGCAGTATTTT
>TRBV28|TRBJ2-3|NA|NA
CASRNPAAQYF
TGTGCCAGCAGGAACCCCGCGGCGCAGTATTTT
>TRBV18|TRBJ2-1|TRBD1|NA
CASSPVEQGANEQFF
TGTGCCAGCTCACCAGTTGAGCAGGGGGCCAATGAGCAGTTCTTC
>TRBV19|TRBJ2-3|NA|NA
CASSKGLGGLSTDTQYF
TGTGCCAGTAGTAAGGGGCTGGGGGGGCTAAGCACAGATACGCAGTATTTT
>TRBV27|TRBJ2-2|NA|NA
CASQGGDTGELFF
TGTGCCTCACAGGGGGGGGATACCGGGGAGCTGTTTTTT
>TRBV4-3|TRBJ2-5|TRBD2|NA
CASSQNRDYHQETQYF
TGCGCCAGCAGCCAAAACCGGGACTACCATCAAGAGACCCAGTACTTC
>TRBV6-1|TRBJ2-7|TRBD2|NA
CASSPTGLDLYEQYF
TGTGCCAGCAGCCCTACTGGACTAGACCTCTACGAGCAGTACTTC
>TRBV25-1|TRBJ2-5|NA|NA
CASSESFPSLKEKAQYF
TGTGCCAGCAGTGAATCCTTTCCCAGCCTGAAGGAGAAGGCCCAGTACTTC
>TRBV6-1|TRBJ2-7|TRBD2|once
CASSEWGGPYEQYF
TGTGCCAGCAGTGAATGGGGGGGACCCTACGAGCAGTACTTC
>TRBV11-2|TRBJ2-3|NA|NA
CASSFLQDYNTDTQYF
TGTGCCAGCAGCTTCTTGCAGGACTACAACACAGATACGCAGTATTTT
>TRBV5-1|TRBJ2-5|TRBD2|NA
CASSRTSQETQYF
TGCGCCAGCAGCAGGACTAGCCAAGAGACCCAGTACTTC
>TRBV19|TRBJ2-2|TRBD2|once
CASSIEVAGGPLGELFF
TGTGCCAGTAGTATAGAAGTAGCGGGAGGCCCCCTCGGGGAGCTGTTTTTT
>TRBV28|TRBJ1-2|NA|NA
CASSSVADPNYGYTF
TGTGCCAGCAGTTCGGTAGCAGATCCTAACTATGGCTACACCTTC
>TRBV19|TRBJ1-1|NA|NA
CASSVRGRDPEAFF
TGTGCCAGTAGTGTCAGGGGACGGGACCCTGAAGCTTTCTTT
>TRBV7-9|TRBJ2-7|NA|NA
CASRLGSGEQYF
TGTGCCAGCAGATTAGGGTCGGGGGAGCAGTACTTC
>TRBV9|TRBJ1-4|NA|NA
CASRSGASEKLFF
TGTGCCAGCCGCTCAGGCGCAAGCGAAAAACTGTTTTTT
>TRBV2|TRBJ1-5|NA|NA
CASSGVRQPQHF
TGTGCCAGCTCGGGGGTGAGACAGCCCCAGCATTTT
>TRBV19|TRBJ2-1|TRBD2|NA
CASHSGAGVVGNEQFF
TGTGCCAGTCATTCCGGGGCGGGAGTGGTGGGCAATGAGCAGTTCTTC
>TRBV27|TRBJ2-7|NA|NA
CASSPWKLASYEQYF
TGTGCCAGCAGCCCCTGGAAGCTAGCGTCCTACGAGCAGTACTTC
>TRBV10-3|TRBJ2-7|TRBD2|NA
CAISAGLAYEQYF
TGTGCCATCAGTGCGGGACTAGCCTACGAGCAGTACTTC
>TRBV5-1|TRBJ2-5|NA|NA
CASSPRDNQETQYF
TGCGCCAGCAGCCCCCGAGACAACCAAGAGACCCAGTACTTC
>TRBV28|TRBJ2-3|NA|NA
CASSLEGPGPGADTQYF
TGTGCCAGCAGTTTAGAGGGGCCGGGGCCGGGGGCAGATACGCAGTATTTT
>TRBV27|TRBJ2-3|NA|NA
CASTPKGGDTQYF
TGTGCCAGCACCCCTAAAGGGGGAGATACGCAGTATTTT
>TRBV9|TRBJ2-7|NA|NA
CASSVSSRGNDF
TGTGCCAGCAGCGTAAGCTCCCGGGGTAACGACTTC
>TRBV9|TRBJ2-3|NA|NA
CASSAGATDTQYF
TGTGCCAGCAGCGCGGGAGCCACAGATACGCAGTATTTT
>TRBV30|TRBJ2-1|TRBD2|few
CALRTSGGPYNEQFF
TGTGCCTTGCGGACTAGCGGGGGCCCTTACAATGAGCAGTTCTTC